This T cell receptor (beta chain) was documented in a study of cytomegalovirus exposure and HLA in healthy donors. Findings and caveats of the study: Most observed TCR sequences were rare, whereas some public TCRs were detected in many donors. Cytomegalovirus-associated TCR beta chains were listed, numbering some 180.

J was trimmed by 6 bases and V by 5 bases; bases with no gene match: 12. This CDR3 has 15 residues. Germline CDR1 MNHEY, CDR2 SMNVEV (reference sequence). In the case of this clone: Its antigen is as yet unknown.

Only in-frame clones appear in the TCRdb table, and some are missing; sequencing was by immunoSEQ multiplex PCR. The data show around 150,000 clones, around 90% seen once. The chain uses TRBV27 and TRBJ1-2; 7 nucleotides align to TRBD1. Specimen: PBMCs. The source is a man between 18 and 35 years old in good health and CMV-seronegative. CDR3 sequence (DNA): TGTGCCAGCAGTGAACTGACAGGGTATTATAATGGCTACACCTTC. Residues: CASSELTGYYNGYTF.